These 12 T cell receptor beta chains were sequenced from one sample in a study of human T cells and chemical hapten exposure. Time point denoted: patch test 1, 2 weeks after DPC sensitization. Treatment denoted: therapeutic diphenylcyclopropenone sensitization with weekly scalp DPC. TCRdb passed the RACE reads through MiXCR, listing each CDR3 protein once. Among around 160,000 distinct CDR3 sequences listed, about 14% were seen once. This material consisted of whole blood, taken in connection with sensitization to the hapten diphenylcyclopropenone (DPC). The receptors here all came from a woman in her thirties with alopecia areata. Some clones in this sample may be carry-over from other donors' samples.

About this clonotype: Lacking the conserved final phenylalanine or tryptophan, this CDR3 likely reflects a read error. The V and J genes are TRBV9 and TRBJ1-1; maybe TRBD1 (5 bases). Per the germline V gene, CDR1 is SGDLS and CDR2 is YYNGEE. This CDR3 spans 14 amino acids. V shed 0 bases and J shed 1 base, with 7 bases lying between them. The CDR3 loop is CASSVATGNTEAFL. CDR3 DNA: TGTGCCAGCAGCGTAGCTACAGGGAACACTGAAGCTTTCCTT.

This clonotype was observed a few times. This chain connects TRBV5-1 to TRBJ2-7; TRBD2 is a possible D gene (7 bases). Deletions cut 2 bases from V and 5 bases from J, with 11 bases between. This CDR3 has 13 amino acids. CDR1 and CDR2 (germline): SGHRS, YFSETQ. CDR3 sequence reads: CASSLGGADEQYF. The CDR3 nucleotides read TGCGCCAGCAGCTTAGGGGGGGCCGACGAGCAGTACTTC.

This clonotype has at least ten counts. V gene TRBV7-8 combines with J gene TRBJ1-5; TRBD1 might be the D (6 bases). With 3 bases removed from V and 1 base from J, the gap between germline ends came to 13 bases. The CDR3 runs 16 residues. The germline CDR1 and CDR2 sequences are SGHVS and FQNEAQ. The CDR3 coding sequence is TGTGCCAGCAGCTTTTTCGGGGGGCCAAGCAATCAGCCCCAGCATTTT. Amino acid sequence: CASSFFGGPSNQPQHF.

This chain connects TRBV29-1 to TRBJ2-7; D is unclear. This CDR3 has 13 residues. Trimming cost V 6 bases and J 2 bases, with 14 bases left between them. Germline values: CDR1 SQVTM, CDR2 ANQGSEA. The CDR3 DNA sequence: TGCAGCGTAACATACCCATCCACCTACGAGCAGTACTTC. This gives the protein CSVTYPSTYEQYF.

Here the CDR3 DNA reads TGTGCCACTACAGGTGGCACCAATCAGCCCCAGCATTTT. Its translation is CATTGGTNQPQHF. The chain is built from TRBV24-1 and TRBJ1-5, with D possibly being TRBD1 (5 bases). V was clipped by 10 bases and J by 3 bases, with 12 bases between them. The germline CDR1 and CDR2 sequences are KGHDR and SFDVKD. The length of the CDR3 is 13 residues.

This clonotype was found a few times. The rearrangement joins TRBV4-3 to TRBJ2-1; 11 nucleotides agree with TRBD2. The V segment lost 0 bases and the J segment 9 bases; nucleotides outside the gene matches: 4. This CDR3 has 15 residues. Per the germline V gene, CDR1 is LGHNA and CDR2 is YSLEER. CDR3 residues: CASSQDLAGGGEQFF. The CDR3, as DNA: TGCGCCAGCAGCCAAGATCTAGCGGGGGGAGGTGAGCAGTTCTTC.

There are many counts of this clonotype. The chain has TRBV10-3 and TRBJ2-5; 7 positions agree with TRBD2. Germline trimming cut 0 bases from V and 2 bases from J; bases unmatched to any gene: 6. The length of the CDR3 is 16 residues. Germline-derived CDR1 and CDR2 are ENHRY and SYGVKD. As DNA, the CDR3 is TGTGCCATCAGTGAGTCCCGCGGGAGAGGGCAAGAGACCCAGTACTTC. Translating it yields CAISESRGRGQETQYF.

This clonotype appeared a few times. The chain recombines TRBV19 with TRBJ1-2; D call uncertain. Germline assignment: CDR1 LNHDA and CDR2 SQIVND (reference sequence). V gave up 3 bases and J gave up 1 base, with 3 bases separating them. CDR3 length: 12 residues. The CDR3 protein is CASSINNYGYTF. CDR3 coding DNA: TGTGCCAGTAGTATCAATAACTATGGCTACACCTTC.

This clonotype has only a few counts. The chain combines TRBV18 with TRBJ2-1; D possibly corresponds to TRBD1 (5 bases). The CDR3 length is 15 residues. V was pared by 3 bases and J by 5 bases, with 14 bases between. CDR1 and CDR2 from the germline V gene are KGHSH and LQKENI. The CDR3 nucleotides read TGTGCCAGCTCACCCTTAACAGGAGTTAACAATGAGCAGTTCTTC. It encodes CASSPLTGVNNEQFF.

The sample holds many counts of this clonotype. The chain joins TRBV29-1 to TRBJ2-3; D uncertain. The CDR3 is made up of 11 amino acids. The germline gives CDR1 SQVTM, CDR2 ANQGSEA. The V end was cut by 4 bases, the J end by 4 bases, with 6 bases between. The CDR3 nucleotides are TGCAGCGTTGTATATTCAGATACGCAGTATTTT. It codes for CSVVYSDTQYF.

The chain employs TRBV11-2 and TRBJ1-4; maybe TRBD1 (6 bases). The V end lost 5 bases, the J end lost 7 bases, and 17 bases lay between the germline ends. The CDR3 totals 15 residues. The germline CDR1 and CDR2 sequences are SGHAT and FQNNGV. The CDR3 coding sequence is TGTGCCAGCAGCCCCGGGGGCCAACCGGGTGAAAAACTGTTTTTT. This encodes CASSPGGQPGEKLFF.

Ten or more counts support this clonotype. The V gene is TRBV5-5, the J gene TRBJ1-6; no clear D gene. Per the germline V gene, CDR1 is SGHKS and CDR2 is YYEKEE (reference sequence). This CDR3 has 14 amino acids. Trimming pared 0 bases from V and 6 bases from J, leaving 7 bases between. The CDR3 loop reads CASSLDDSNSPLHF. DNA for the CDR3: TGTGCCAGCAGCTTGGACGACTCTAATTCACCCCTCCACTTT.